The 18 T cell receptor beta chains in this list originate from one sample, sequenced in a study of blood T cell repertoires in COVID-19. Here immunoSEQ multiplex PCR was the method, and the copy in TCRdb shows in-frame clones only, minus some. The sample lists 150,000 or so clones, around four fifths occurring once. Sequenced input: peripheral blood. These TCRs come from a man in his 70s who had recovered from COVID-19.

The chain has TRBV6-5 and TRBJ2-7, with D tentatively TRBD1 (6 bases). The CDR3 has 15 amino acids. With 6 bases removed from V and 4 bases from J, the gap between germline ends came to 19 bases. The V gene's germline CDR1 is MNHEY and CDR2 SVGAGI. CDR3 protein: CASRVTGLGAYEQYF. The CDR3 DNA reads TGTGCCAGCAGGGTGACAGGTCTTGGGGCTTACGAGCAGTACTTC.

The rearrangement links TRBV5-1 to TRBJ2-7; the D gene is possibly TRBD2 (5 bases). Trimming took off 4 bases at V and 2 bases at J, with 7 bases between the two ends. The CDR3 has 12 amino acids. Germline CDR1 reads SGHRS; CDR2 reads YFSETQ. The CDR3 DNA follows: TGCGCCAGCAGCCACGGGACCTACGAGCAGTACTTC. It yields the protein CASSHGTYEQYF.

The genes are TRBV5-4 and TRBJ2-7, with 10 positions matching TRBD2. The junction had 16 bases not matched to a gene; V was cut back by 4 bases and J by 0 bases. Germline-derived CDR1 and CDR2 are SGHNT and YYREEE (reference sequence). The CDR3 contains 19 residues. The CDR3 here is CASSPAGGLAGATSYEQYF. CDR3 sequence (DNA): TGTGCCAGCAGCCCCGCGGGGGGGCTAGCGGGAGCCACCTCCTACGAGCAGTACTTC.

The V gene is TRBV7-2, the J gene TRBJ2-7, with TRBD2 matching over 8 bases. The V segment lost 5 bases and the J segment 3 bases; nucleotides outside the gene matches: 9. The CDR3 spans 15 residues. CDR1 and CDR2 from the germline V gene are SGHTA and FQGNSA. The CDR3 sequence: CASSGYGTRNYEQYF. CDR3 sequence (DNA): TGTGCCAGCAGCGGTTACGGGACTAGGAACTACGAGCAGTACTTC.

The chain combines TRBV11-2 with TRBJ1-5; TRBD1 might be the D (6 bases). CDR1 is SGHAT and CDR2 is FQNNGV in the germline V gene. With 0 bases removed from V and 3 bases from J, the gap between germline ends came to 9 bases. The CDR3 consists of 15 residues. The CDR3 nucleotides are TGTGCCAGCAGCTTAGATACAGGGTTCAATCAGCCCCAGCATTTT. Protein: CASSLDTGFNQPQHF.

This clone was seen many times. V is TRBV7-6 and J is TRBJ1-1, with D perhaps matching TRBD1 (5 bases). This CDR3 contains 19 residues. Looked up from germline, CDR1 is SGHVS and CDR2 is FNYEAQ. V shed 5 bases and J shed 0 bases, with 25 bases lying between them. The CDR3 region is CASSPKAPGNTYMNTEAFF. In nucleotides, the CDR3 is TGTGCCAGCAGCCCCAAAGCCCCAGGGAATACTTACATGAACACTGAAGCTTTCTTT.

In this sample, this clone turned up once. The V and J genes are TRBV15 and TRBJ2-1; D gene unclear. This CDR3 comprises 12 residues. Germline assignment: CDR1 LNHNV and CDR2 YYDKDF (reference sequence). The V and J ends lost 1 base and 7 bases respectively, with 5 bases between them. CDR3 in amino acids: CATSRVRNEQFF. CDR3 in DNA: TGTGCCACCAGCAGAGTTCGGAATGAGCAGTTCTTC.

This clone was observed a handful of times. The gene calls are TRBV5-1 and TRBJ2-7; the match to TRBD1 covers 7 bases. Trimming cost V 4 bases and J 7 bases; bases outside gene matches: 8. This CDR3 region has 13 residues. Germline V lookup: CDR1 SGHRS, CDR2 YFSETQ. The chain's CDR3 is CASSRDSKLEQYF. CDR3 nucleotides: TGCGCCAGCAGCCGGGACAGTAAACTTGAGCAGTACTTC. The full variable domain, with the rest looked up from reference TRBV5-1 and TRBJ2-7, is KAGVTQTPRYLIKTRGQQVTLSCSPISGHRSVSWYQQTPGQGLQFLFEYFSETQRNKGNFPGRFSGRQFSNSRSEMNVSTLELGDSALYLCASSRDSKLEQYFGPGTRLTVT.

The chain is built from TRBV25-1 and TRBJ2-7, with D unresolved. CDR1 and CDR2 (germline): MGHDK, SYGVNS. Trimming left V 3 bases short and J 0 bases short, with 12 bases between. The CDR3 is 15 amino acids. This chain's CDR3 is CASSEAGLASYEQYF. The CDR3 DNA follows: TGTGCCAGCAGTGAGGCCGGGTTGGCCTCCTACGAGCAGTACTTC.

The rearrangement links TRBV5-4 to TRBJ2-3; 9 bases agree with TRBD2. The germline CDR1 and CDR2 sequences are SGHNT and YYREEE (reference sequence). This CDR3 region has 15 residues. The V and J ends lost 0 bases and 3 bases, in that order; junction bases with no gene match: 2. The CDR3 DNA follows: TGTGCCAGCAGCTTGGCTACTAGCGGGACAGATACGCAGTATTTT. Protein: CASSLATSGTDTQYF.

This chain links TRBV4-3 with TRBJ2-5; 7 nucleotides align to TRBD2. The CDR3 totals 17 residues. V lost 3 bases and J lost 0; bases outside the gene matches: 10. CDR1 LGHNA and CDR2 YSLEER come from the germline V gene. The CDR3 is CASSQEVGGGNQETQYF. DNA for the CDR3: TGCGCCAGCAGCCAGGAGGTGGGGGGGGGAAACCAAGAGACCCAGTACTTC.

This clone was seen just once. J is TRBJ2-1 and V is TRBV5-1; D gene ambiguous. With 2 bases removed from V and 6 bases from J, the gap between germline ends came to 3 bases. The CDR3 extends over 11 amino acids. Germline V gives CDR1 SGHRS, CDR2 YFSETQ. CDR3 in amino acids: CASSLANEQFF. CDR3 nucleotides: TGCGCCAGCAGCTTAGCCAATGAGCAGTTCTTC.

This chain joins TRBV7-8 and TRBJ1-2, with 10 bases aligning to TRBD1. This CDR3 spans 15 amino acids. J was trimmed by 2 bases and V by 4 bases; bases with no gene match: 4. The V gene's germline CDR1 is SGHVS and CDR2 FQNEAQ. The CDR3 nucleotides are TGTGCCAGCAGCTGGGGGACAGGGGAGAACTATGGCTACACCTTC. Translation: CASSWGTGENYGYTF.

This clone was observed a single time. This rearrangement joins TRBV7-9 to TRBJ1-4; 9 bases align to TRBD1. CDR3 size: 14 residues. The germline gives CDR1 SEHNR, CDR2 FQNEAQ (reference sequence). The trim removed 3 bases at V and 6 bases at J, leaving 2 bases unmatched. CDR3 residues: CASSLGQGYEKLFF. In nucleotides, the CDR3 is TGTGCCAGCAGCTTGGGACAGGGATATGAAAAACTGTTTTTT.

The J gene is TRBJ2-1, the V gene TRBV19; 9 positions agree with TRBD2. CDR3 size: 16 residues. V lost 3 bases, J lost 8 bases, and 11 bases stayed unmatched. Germline CDR1 and CDR2: LNHDA and SQIVND (reference sequence). The CDR3 DNA reads TGTGCCAGTAGTATTACGGCGGGAGGGTTTCTGGATGAGCAGTTCTTC. Residues: CASSITAGGFLDEQFF.

This clone has a single count. A junction boundary mismatches the germline segment, possibly from a read error. This CDR3 is CASSHSGGHNEQFF. The DNA of the CDR3 is TGTGCTAGCAGCCATAGCGGAGGTCACAATGAGCAGTTCTTC. The chain has TRBV7-7 and TRBJ2-1, with D maybe TRBD2 (6 bases). Germline loops: CDR1 SSHAT, CDR2 FNYEAQ (reference sequence). This CDR3 has 14 residues.

In this sample, this clone turned up once. The chain has TRBV27 and TRBJ2-4; TRBD2 might be the D (6 bases). V was trimmed by 4 bases and J by 6 bases, leaving 10 bases between them. The CDR3 sequence is 13 residues long. The germline V gene encodes CDR1 MNHEY and CDR2 SMNVEV (reference sequence). Written as DNA, the CDR3 is TGTGCCAGCAGTTCCGCCGGGGGAAACATTCAGTACTTC. Translation: CASSSAGGNIQYF.

The genes are TRBV5-1 and TRBJ2-3, with D possibly matching TRBD1 (6 bases). Germline-derived CDR1 and CDR2 are SGHRS and YFSETQ. Deletions cut 3 bases from V and 0 bases from J, with 8 bases between. The CDR3 runs to 14 residues. DNA for the CDR3: TGCGCCAGCAGCTGGACAGATAGCACAGATACGCAGTATTTT. Its translation is CASSWTDSTDTQYF.